Included here is one T cell receptor beta chain sequence, with context. Its antigen is not identified. Looked up from germline, CDR1 is MNHEY and CDR2 is SMNVEV (reference sequence). Trimming took off 4 bases at V and 4 bases at J, with 8 bases between the two ends. CDR3 size: 13 residues. This entry belongs to a study of cytomegalovirus exposure and HLA in healthy donors. Study results and caveats: Excluded: some indistinguishable V segments such as TRBV6-2 and TRBV6-3. Prediction of most subjects' HLA-A and HLA-B alleles by TCR beta sequences was reportedly accurate. Association of around 17,000 TCR beta sequences with HLA alleles was found at 0.05 false discovery rate in a later analysis.

Each donor was healthy, and each was a bone marrow donor. PCR primers comprised 60 Vbeta and 13 Jbeta primers. Libraries were prepared by immunoSEQ multiplex PCR; TCRdb keeps only in-frame clonotypes and omits some of them. Of approximately 100,000 clones listed, about 76% are singletons. This sequence originates from a middle-aged woman in good health and CMV-seronegative. The chain couples TRBV27 to TRBJ1-5; the D is unclear. Sequences were obtained from PBMCs. In nucleotides, the CDR3 is TGTGCCAGCAGTTCCCAGACTAATCAGCCCCAGCATTTT. It translates to CASSSQTNQPQHF.